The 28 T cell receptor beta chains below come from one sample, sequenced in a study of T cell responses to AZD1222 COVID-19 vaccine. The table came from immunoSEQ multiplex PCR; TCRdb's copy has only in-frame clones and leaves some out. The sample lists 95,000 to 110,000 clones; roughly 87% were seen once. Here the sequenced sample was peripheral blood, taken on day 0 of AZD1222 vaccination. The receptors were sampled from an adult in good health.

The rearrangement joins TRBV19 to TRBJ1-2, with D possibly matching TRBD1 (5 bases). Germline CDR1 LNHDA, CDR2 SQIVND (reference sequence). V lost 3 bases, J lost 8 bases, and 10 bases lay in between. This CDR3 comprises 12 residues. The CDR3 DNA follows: TGTGCCAGTAGTATTCAGGGAGGAGGCTACACCTTC. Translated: CASSIQGGGYTF. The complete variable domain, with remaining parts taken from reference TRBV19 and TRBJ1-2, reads DGGITQSPKYLFRKEGQNVTLSCEQNLNHDAMYWYRQDPGQGLRLIYYSQIVNDFQKGDIAEGYSVSREKKESFPLTVTSAQKNPTAFYLCASSIQGGGYTFGSGTRLTVV.

CDR3 residues: CATSDSRGGKAFF. CDR3 DNA sequence: TGTGCCACCAGTGATTCGAGAGGAGGGAAAGCTTTCTTT. V is TRBV24-1 and J is TRBJ1-1; D is uncertain. The V gene lost 2 bases and the J gene lost 9 bases, with 12 bases spanning the gap. The CDR3 is 13 amino acids. Per the germline V gene, CDR1 is KGHDR and CDR2 is SFDVKD.

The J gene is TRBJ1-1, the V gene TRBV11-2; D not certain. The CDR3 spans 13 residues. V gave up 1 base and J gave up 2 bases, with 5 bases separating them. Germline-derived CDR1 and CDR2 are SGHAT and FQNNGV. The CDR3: CASSLGDNTEAFF. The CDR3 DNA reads TGTGCCAGCAGCTTAGGGGATAACACTGAAGCTTTCTTT. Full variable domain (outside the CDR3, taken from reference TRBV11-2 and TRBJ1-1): EAGVAQSPRYKIIEKRQSVAFWCNPISGHATLYWYQQILGQGPKLLIQFQNNGVVDDSQLPKDRFSAERLKGVDSTLKIQPAKLEDSAVYLCASSLGDNTEAFFGQGTRLTVV.

In DNA form, the CDR3 reads TGTGCCAGCAGCTCGATTAACAATGAGCAGTTCTTC. This codes for CASSSINNEQFF. The V call is TRBV12-3 or TRBV12-4, the J call TRBJ2-1, with D unresolved. V dropped 6 bases and J dropped 5 bases, with 8 bases sitting between them. The CDR3 is made up of 12 amino acids.

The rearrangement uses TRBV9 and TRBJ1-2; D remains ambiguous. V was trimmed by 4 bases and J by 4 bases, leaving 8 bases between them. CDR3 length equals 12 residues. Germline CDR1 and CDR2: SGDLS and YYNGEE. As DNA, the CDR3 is TGTGCCAGCAGCCCAGAGGGCTATGGCTACACCTTC. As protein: CASSPEGYGYTF.

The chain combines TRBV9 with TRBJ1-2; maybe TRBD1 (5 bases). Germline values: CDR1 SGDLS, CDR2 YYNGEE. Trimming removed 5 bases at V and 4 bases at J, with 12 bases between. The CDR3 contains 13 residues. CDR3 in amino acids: CASSTGTVYGYTF. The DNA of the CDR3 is TGTGCCAGCAGTACCGGGACGGTCTATGGCTACACCTTC.

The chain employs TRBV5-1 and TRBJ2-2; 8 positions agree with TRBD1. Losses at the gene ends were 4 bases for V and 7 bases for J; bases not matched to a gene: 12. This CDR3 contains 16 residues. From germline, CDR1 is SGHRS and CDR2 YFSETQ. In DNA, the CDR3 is TGCGCCAGCAGCCATGCTCCGGACAGGGAAGGCGGGGAGCTGTTTTTT. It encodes CASSHAPDREGGELFF.

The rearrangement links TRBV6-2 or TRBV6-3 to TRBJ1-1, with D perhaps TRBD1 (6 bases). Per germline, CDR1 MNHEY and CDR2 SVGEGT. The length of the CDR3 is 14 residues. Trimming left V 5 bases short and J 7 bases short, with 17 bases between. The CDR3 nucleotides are TGTGCCAGCAGTCTAAACAGGGACCCCAATGAAGCTTTCTTT. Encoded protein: CASSLNRDPNEAFF.

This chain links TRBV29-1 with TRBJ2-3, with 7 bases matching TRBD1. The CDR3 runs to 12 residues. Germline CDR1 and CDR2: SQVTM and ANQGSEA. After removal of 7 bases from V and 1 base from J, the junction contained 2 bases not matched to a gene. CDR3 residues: CSAGTGTDTQYF. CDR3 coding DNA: TGCAGCGCCGGGACAGGCACAGATACGCAGTATTTT.

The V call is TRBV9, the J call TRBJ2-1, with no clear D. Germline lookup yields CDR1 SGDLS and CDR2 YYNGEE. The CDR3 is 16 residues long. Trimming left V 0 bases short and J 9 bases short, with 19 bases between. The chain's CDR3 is CASSVGSVVRAGEQFF. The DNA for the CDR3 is TGTGCCAGCAGCGTAGGATCGGTGGTTAGAGCCGGTGAGCAGTTCTTC.

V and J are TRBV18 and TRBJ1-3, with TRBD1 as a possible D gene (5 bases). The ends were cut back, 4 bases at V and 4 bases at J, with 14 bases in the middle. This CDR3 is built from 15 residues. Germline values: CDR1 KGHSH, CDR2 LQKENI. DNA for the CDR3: TGTGCCAGCTCACGCGCCGGGACGGACGGAAACACCATATATTTT. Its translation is CASSRAGTDGNTIYF.

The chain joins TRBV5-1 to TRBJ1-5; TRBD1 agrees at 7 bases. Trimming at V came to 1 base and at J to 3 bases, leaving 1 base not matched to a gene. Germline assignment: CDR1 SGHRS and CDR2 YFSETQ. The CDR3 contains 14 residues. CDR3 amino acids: CASSLTGANQPQHF. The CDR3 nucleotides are TGCGCCAGCAGCTTGACAGGGGCCAATCAGCCCCAGCATTTT.

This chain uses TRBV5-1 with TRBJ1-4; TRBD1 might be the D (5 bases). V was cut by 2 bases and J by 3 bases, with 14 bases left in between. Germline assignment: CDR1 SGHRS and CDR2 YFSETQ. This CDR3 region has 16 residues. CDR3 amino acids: CASSLMGRGANEKLFF. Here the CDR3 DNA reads TGCGCCAGCAGCTTAATGGGAAGGGGAGCTAATGAAAAACTGTTTTTT.

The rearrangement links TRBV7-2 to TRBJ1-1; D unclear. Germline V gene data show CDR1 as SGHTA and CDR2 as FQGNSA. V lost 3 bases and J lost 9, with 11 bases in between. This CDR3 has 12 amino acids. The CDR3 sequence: CASSFQPDQAFF. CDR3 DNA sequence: TGTGCCAGCAGCTTTCAGCCCGATCAAGCTTTCTTT.

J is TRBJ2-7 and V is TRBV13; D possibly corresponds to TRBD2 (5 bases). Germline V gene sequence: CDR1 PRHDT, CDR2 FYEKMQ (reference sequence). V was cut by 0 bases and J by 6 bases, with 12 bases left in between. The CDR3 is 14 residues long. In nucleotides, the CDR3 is TGTGCCAGCAGCTTAGGAGGAGGAGTGGGCGAGCAGTACTTC. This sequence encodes CASSLGGGVGEQYF.

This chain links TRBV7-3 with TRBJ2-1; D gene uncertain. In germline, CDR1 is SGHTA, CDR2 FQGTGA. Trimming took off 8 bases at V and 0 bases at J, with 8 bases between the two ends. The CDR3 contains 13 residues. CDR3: CASATLSYNEQFF. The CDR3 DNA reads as TGTGCCAGCGCTACCCTCTCCTACAATGAGCAGTTCTTC.

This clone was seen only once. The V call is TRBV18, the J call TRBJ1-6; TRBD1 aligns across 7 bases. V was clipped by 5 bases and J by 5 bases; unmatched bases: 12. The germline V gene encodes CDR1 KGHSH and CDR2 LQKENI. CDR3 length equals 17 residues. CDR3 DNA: TGTGCCAGCTCATTCTTAGGGGGCGCGGAGCATAATTCACCCCTCCACTTT. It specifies CASSFLGGAEHNSPLHF.

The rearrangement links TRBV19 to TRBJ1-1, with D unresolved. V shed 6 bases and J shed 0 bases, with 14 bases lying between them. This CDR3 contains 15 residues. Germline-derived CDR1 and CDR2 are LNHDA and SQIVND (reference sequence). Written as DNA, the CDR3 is TGTGCCAGTAGCCACAATCGGGCCTTGAACACTGAAGCTTTCTTT. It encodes CASSHNRALNTEAFF.

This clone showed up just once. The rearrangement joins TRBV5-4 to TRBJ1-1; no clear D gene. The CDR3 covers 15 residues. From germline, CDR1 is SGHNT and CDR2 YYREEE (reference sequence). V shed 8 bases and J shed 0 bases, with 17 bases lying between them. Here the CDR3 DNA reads TGTGCCAGTACGCAATGGGGAGTTGTGAACACTGAAGCTTTCTTT. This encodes CASTQWGVVNTEAFF.

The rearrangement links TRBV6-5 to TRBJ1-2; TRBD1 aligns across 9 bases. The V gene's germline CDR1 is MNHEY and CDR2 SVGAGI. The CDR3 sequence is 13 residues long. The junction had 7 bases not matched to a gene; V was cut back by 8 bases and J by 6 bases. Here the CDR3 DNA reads TGTGCCAGCTCTCTCCGGGACAGGGATGGCTACACCTTC. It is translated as CASSLRDRDGYTF.

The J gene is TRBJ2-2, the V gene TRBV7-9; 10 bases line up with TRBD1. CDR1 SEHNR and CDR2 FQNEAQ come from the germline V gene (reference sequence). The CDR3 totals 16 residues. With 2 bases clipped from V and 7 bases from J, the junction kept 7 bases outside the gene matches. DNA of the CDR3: TGTGCCAGCAGCTTATCTGACAGGGGGCGCGACGGGGAGCTGTTTTTT. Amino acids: CASSLSDRGRDGELFF.

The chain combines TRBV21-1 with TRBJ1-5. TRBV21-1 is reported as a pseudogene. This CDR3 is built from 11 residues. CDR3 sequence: CASSTNQPQHF. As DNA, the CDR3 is TGTGCCAGCAGCACCAATCAGCCCCAGCATTTT.

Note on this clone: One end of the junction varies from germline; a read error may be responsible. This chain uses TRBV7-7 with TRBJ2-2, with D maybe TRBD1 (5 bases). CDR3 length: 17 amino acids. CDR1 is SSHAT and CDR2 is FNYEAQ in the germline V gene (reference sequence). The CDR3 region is CASSLGWGGQNTGELFF. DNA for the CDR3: TGTGCTAGCAGCTTAGGCTGGGGCGGTCAGAACACCGGGGAGCTGTTTTTT.

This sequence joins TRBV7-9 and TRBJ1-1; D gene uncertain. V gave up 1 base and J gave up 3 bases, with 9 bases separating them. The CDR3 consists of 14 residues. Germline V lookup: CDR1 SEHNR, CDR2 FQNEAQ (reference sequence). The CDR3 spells CASSLDTFDTEAFF. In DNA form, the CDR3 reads TGTGCCAGCAGCTTAGACACTTTCGACACTGAAGCTTTCTTT. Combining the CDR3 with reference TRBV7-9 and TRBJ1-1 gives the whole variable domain DTGVSQNPRHKITKRGQNVTFRCDPISEHNRLYWYRQTLGQGPEFLTYFQNEAQLEKSRLLSDRFSAERPKGSFSTLEIQRTEQGDSAMYLCASSLDTFDTEAFFGQGTRLTVV.

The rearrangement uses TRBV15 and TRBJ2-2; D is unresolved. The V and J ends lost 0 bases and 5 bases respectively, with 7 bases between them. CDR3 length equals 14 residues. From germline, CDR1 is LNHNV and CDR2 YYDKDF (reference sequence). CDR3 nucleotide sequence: TGTGCCACCAGCAGAGAGGCGGAAACCGGGGAGCTGTTTTTT. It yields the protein CATSREAETGELFF.

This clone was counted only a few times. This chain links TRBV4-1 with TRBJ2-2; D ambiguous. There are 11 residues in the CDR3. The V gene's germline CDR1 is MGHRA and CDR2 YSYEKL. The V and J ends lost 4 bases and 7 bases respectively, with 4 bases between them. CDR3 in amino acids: CASSRGGELFF. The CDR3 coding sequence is TGCGCCAGCAGCCGCGGCGGGGAGCTGTTTTTT.

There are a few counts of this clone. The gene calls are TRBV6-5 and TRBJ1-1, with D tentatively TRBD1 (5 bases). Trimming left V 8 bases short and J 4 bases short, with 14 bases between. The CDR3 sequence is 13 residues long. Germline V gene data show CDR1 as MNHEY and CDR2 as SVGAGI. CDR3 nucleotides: TGTGCCAGCTCCCTCGAGAGGGGCACTGAAGCTTTCTTT. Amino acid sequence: CASSLERGTEAFF.

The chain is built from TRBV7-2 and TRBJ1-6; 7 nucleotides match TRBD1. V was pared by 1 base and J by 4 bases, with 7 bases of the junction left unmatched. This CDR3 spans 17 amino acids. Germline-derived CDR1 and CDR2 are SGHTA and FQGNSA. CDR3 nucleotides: TGTGCCAGCAGCTTAGGGGCTAGGACAGGATATAATTCACCCCTCCACTTT. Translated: CASSLGARTGYNSPLHF.